The present entry profiles one T cell receptor beta chain with its context. Antigen: not known. The CDR3 consists of 14 residues. Trimming cost V 1 base and J 5 bases, with 11 bases left between them. Germline assignment: CDR1 MNHNS and CDR2 SASEGT. The data derive from a study of PD-1 blockade in classical Hodgkin lymphoma. About the study: Each patient was given nivolumab 3 mg/kg through a vein every 2 weeks.

In every patient, relapse followed autologous stem cell transplantation, while exposure to brentuximab vedotin differed. Study-level results: Lower baseline TCR diversity marked trial partial responders and progressors.

Using immunoSEQ multiplex PCR, the repertoire was profiled, and TCRdb retains in-frame clones only, with some absent. Among 70,000 to 85,000 clones listed, around 93% were seen once. The starting material was peripheral blood mononuclear cells (PBMCs), obtained at baseline. The V call is TRBV6-1, the J call TRBJ1-2; D call uncertain. The TCR sequence derives from a human donor with classical Hodgkin lymphoma. CDR3 loop: CASSEVGPVYGYTF. The CDR3 DNA sequence: TGTGCCAGCAGTGAAGTTGGCCCCGTTTATGGCTACACCTTC.